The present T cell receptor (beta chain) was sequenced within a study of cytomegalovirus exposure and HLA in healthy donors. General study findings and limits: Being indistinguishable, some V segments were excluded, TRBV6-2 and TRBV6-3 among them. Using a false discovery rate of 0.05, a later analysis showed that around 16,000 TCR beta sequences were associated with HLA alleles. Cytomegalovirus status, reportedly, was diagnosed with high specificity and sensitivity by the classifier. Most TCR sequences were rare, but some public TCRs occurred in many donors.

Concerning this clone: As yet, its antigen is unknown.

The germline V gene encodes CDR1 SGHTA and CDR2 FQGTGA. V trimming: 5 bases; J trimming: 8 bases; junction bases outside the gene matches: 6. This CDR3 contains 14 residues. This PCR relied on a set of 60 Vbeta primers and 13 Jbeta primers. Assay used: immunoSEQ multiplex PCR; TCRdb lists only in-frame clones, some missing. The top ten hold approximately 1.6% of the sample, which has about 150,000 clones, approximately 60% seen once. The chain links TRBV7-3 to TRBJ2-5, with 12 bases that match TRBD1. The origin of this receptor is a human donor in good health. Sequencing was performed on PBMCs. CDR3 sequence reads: CASSESGQGATQYF. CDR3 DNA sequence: TGTGCCAGCAGCGAATCGGGACAGGGGGCTACCCAGTACTTC.